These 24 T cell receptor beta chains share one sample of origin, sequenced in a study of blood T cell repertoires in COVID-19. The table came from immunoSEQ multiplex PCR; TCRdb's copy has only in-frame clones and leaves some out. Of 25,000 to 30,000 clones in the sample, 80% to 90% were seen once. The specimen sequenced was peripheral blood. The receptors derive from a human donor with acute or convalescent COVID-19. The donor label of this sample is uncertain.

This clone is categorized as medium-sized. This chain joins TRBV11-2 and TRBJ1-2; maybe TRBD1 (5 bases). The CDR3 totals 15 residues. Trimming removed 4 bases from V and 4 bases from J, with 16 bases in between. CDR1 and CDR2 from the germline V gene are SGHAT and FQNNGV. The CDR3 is CASSWGGGSPYGYTF. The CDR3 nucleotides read TGTGCCAGCAGCTGGGGGGGTGGCAGTCCCTATGGCTACACCTTC. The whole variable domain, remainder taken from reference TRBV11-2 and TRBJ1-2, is EAGVAQSPRYKIIEKRQSVAFWCNPISGHATLYWYQQILGQGPKLLIQFQNNGVVDDSQLPKDRFSAERLKGVDSTLKIQPAKLEDSAVYLCASSWGGGSPYGYTFGSGTRLTVV.

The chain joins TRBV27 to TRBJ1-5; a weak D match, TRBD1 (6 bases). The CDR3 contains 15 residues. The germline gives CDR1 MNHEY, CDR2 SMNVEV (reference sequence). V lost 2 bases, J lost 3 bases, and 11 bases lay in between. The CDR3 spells CASSLTDSHNQPQHF. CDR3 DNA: TGTGCCAGCAGTTTAACGGACAGCCACAATCAGCCCCAGCATTTT.

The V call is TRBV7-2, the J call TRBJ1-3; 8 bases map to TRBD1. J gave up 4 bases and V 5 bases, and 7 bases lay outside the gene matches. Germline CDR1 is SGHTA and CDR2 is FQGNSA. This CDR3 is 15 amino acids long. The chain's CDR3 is CASSKGTGPGNTIYF. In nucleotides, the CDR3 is TGTGCCAGCAGCAAAGGGACAGGCCCCGGAAACACCATATATTTT. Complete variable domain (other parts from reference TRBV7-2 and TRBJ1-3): GAGVSQSPSNKVTEKGKDVELRCDPISGHTALYWYRQSLGQGLEFLIYFQGNSAPDKSGLPSDRFSAERTGGSVSTLTIQRTQQEDSAVYLCASSKGTGPGNTIYFGEGSWLTVV.

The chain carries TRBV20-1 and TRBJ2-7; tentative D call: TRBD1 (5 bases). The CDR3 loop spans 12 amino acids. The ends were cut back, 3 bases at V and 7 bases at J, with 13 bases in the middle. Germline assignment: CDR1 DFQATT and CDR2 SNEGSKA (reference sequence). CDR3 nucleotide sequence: TGCAGTGCTAGTATGCCGCCAGGGGAGCAGTACTTC. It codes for CSASMPPGEQYF.

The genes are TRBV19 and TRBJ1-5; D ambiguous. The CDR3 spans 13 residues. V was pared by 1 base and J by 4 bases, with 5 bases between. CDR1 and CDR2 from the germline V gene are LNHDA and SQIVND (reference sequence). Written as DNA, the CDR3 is TGTGCCAGTAGTATAGCTCAGAATCAGCCCCAGCATTTT. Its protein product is CASSIAQNQPQHF.

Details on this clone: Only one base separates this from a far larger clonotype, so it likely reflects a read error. CDR3 in DNA: TGTGCCTGCAGTTATCAGGGGAGTCAGCCCCAGCATTTT. Translation: CACSYQGSQPQHF. The chain uses TRBV6-5 and TRBJ1-5; tentative D call: TRBD1 (6 bases). This CDR3 has 13 residues. CDR1 and CDR2 from the germline V gene are MNHEY and SVGAGI.

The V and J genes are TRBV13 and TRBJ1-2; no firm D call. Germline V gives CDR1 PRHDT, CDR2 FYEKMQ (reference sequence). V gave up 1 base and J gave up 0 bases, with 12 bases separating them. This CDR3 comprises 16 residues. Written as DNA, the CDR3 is TGTGCCAGCAGCTTAGACCCAGGAACCTCTAACTATGGCTACACCTTC. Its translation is CASSLDPGTSNYGYTF.

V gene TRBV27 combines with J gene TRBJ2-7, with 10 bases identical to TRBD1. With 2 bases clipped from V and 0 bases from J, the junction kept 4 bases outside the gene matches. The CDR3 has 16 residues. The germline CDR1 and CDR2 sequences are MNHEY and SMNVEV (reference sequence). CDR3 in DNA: TGTGCCAGCAGTTTAGGGGACAGGGGATTCTCCTACGAGCAGTACTTC. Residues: CASSLGDRGFSYEQYF.

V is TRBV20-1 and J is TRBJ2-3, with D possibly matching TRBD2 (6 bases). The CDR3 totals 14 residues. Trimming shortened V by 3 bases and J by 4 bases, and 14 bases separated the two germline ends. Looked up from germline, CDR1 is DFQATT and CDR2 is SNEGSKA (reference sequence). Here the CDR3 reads CSASLGRGADTQYF. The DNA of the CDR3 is TGCAGTGCTAGTCTCGGGAGAGGGGCAGATACGCAGTATTTT.

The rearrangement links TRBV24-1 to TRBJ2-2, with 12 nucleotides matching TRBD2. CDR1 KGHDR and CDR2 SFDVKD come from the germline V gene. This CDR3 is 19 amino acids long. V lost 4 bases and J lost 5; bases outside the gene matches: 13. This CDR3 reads CATSDRNRLAGVGTGELFF. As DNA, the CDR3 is TGTGCCACCAGTGACCGGAACCGACTAGCGGGAGTAGGAACCGGGGAGCTGTTTTTT.

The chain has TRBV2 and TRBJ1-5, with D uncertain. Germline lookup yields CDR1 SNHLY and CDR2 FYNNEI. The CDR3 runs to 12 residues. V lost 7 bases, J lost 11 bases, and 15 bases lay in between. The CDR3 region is CASKSNSLSQHF. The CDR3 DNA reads TGTGCCAGCAAAAGTAACAGTCTTTCCCAGCATTTT.

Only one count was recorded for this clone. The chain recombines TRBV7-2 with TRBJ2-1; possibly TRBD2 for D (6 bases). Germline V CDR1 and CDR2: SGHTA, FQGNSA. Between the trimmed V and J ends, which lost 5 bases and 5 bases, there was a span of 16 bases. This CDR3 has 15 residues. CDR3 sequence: CASSAGLTRNNEQFF. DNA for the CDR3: TGTGCCAGCAGCGCGGGACTGACTCGAAACAATGAGCAGTTCTTC.

CDR3 bases: TGTGCCACCAGCAGAGAGAGACACGTTTACAATGAGCAGTTCTTC. As protein: CATSRERHVYNEQFF. V usage is TRBV15 and J usage is TRBJ2-1; D unresolved. Trimming took 0 bases from V and 4 from J, leaving 10 bases between them. The CDR3 spans 15 residues. Germline CDR1 is LNHNV and CDR2 is YYDKDF (reference sequence).

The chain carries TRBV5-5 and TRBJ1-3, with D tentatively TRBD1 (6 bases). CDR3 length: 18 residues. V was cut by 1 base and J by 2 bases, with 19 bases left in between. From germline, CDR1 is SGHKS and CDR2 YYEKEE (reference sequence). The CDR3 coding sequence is TGTGCCAGCAGCTTGAGGGGGAGTCCGGGACGGACTGGAAACACCATATATTTT. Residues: CASSLRGSPGRTGNTIYF.

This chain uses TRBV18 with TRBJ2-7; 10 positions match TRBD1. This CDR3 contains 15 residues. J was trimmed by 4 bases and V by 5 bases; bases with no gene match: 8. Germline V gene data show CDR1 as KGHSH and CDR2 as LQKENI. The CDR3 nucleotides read TGTGCCAGCTCAGCGTCCGGGACAGGGGATTACGAGCAGTACTTC. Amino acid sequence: CASSASGTGDYEQYF.

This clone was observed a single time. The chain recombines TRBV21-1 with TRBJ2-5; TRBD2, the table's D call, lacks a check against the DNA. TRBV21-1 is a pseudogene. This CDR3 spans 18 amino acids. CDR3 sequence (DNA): TGTGCCAGCAGCAAAGTGGAGCGGGGGCCCGAATTAAAAGAGACCCAGTACTTC. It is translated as CASSKVERGPELKETQYF.

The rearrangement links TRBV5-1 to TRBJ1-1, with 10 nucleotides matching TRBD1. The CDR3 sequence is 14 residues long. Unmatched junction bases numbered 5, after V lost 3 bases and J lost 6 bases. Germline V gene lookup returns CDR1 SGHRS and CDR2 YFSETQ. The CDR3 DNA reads TGCGCCAGCAGCTCACCAGGACAGGGGGCTGAAGCTTTCTTT. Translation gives CASSSPGQGAEAFF.

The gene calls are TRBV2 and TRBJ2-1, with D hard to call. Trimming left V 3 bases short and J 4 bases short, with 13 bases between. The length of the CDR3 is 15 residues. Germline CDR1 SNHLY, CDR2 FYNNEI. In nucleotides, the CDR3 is TGTGCCAGCAGTGATAGTGGGCCCACGTACAATGAGCAGTTCTTC. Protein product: CASSDSGPTYNEQFF. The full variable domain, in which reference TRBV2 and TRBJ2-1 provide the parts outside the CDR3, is EPEVTQTPSHQVTQMGQEVILRCVPISNHLYFYWYRQILGQKVEFLVSFYNNEISEKSEIFDDQFSVERPDGSNFTLKIRSTKLEDSAMYFCASSDSGPTYNEQFFGPGTRLTVL.

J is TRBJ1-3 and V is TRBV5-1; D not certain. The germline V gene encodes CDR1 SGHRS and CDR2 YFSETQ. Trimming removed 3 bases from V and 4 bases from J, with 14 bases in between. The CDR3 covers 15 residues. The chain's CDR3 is CASSSGGLNGNTIYF. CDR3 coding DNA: TGCGCCAGCAGCTCGGGAGGGCTTAACGGAAACACCATATATTTT.

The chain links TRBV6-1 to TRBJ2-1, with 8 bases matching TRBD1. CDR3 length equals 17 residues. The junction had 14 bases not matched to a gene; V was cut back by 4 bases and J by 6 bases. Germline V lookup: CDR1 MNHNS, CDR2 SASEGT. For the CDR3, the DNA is TGTGCCAGCAGTGTCAATGCCCGGGACAGGTTCTTCAATGAGCAGTTCTTC. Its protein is CASSVNARDRFFNEQFF.

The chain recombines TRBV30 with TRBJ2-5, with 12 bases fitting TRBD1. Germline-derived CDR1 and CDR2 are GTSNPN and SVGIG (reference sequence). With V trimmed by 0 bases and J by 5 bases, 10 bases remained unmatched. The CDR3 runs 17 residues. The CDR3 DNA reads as TGTGCCTGGAGTGTAGGGACAGGGGGCGCCCCGGGGGAGACCCAGTACTTC. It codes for CAWSVGTGGAPGETQYF.

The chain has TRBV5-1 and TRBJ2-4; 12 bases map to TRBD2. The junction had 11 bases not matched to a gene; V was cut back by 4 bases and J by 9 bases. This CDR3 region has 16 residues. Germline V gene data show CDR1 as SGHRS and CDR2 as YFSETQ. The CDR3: CASSPSSGGAGGIQYF. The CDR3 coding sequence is TGCGCCAGCAGCCCTTCTAGCGGGGGGGCCGGCGGCATTCAGTACTTC.

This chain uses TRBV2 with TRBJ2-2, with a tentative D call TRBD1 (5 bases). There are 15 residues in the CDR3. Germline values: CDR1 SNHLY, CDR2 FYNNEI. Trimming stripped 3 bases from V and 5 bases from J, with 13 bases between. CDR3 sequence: CASSDGQGGTGELFF. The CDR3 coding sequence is TGTGCCAGCAGTGATGGGCAGGGCGGAACCGGGGAGCTGTTTTTT.

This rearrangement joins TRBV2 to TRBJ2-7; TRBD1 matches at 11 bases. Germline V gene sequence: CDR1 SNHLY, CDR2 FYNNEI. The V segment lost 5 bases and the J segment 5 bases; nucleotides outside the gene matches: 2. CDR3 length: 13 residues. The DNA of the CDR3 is TGTGCCAGCAGTCGGGACAGGGGGGACGAGCAGTACTTC. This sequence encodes CASSRDRGDEQYF.